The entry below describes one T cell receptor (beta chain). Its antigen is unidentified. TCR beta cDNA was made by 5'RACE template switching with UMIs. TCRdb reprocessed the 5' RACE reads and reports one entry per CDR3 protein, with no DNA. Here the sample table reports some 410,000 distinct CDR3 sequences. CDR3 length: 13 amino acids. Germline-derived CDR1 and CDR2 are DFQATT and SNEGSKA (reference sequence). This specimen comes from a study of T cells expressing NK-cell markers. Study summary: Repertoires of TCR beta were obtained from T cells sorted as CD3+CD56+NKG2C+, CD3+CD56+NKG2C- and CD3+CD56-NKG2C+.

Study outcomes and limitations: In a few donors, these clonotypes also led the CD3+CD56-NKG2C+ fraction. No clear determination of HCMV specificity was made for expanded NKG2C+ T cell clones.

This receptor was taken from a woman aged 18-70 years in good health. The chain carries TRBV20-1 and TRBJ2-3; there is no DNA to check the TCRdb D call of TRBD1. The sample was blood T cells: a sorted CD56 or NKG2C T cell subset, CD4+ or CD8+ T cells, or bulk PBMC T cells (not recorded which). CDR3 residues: CSASRAPTDTQYF.